This T cell receptor (beta chain) originates from a study of OX40 agonist ivuxolimab in advanced cancers. Here immunoSEQ multiplex PCR was the method, and the copy in TCRdb shows in-frame clones only, minus some. Of some 87,000 clones listed, approximately 93% are singletons. Germline V gene lookup returns CDR1 LGHNA and CDR2 YSLEER. V was shortened by 2 bases and J by 0 bases, with 12 bases between the two germline ends. The CDR3 extends over 16 amino acids. This clone was counted once. J is TRBJ2-3 and V is TRBV4-3; weak D call: TRBD2 (6 bases). The receptor was derived from an adult with an advanced solid tumor such as melanoma, head and neck, liver or kidney cancer. Sequencing used CD4+ or CD8+ T cells sorted from blood, obtained in a trial of the OX40 agonist ivuxolimab. The CDR3 bases are TGCGCCAGCAGCCAAAGGACTAAATCTAGCACAGATACGCAGTATTTT. This translates into CASSQRTKSSTDTQYF.